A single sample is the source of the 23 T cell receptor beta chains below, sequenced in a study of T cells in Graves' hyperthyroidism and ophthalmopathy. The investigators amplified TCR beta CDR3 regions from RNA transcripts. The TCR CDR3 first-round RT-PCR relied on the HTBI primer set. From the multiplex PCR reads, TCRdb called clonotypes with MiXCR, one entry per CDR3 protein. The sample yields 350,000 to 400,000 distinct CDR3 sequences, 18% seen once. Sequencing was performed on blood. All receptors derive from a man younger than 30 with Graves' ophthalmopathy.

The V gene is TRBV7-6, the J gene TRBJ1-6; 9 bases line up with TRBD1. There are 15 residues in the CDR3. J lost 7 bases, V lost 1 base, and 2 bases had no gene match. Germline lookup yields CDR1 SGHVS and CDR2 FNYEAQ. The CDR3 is CASSLGTGANSPLHF. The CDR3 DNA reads TGTGCCAGCAGCTTAGGGACAGGGGCGAATTCACCCCTCCACTTT.

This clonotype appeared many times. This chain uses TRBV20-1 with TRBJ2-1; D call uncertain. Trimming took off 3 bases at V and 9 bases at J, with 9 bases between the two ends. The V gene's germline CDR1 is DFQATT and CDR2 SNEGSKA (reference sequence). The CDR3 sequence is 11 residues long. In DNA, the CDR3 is TGCAGTGCTAGCGTGGCTCCTGAGCAGTTCTTC. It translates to CSASVAPEQFF.

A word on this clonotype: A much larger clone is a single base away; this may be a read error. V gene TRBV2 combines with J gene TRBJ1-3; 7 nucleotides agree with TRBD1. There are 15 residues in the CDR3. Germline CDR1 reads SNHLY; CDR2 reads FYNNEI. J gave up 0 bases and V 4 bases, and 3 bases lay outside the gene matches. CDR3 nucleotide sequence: TGTGCCAGCAGTGTAGGGGACAGCTCTGGAAACACCATATATTTT. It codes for CASSVGDSSGNTIYF. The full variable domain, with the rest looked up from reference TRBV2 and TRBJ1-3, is EPEVTQTPSHQVTQMGQEVILRCVPISNHLYFYWYRQILGQKVEFLVSFYNNEISEKSEIFDDQFSVERPDGSNFTLKIRSTKLEDSAMYFCASSVGDSSGNTIYFGEGSWLTVV.

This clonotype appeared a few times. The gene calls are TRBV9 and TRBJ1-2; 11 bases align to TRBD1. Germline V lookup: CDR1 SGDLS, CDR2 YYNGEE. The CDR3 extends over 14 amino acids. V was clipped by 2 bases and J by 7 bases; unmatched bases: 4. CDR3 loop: CASSVGQGVSGYTF. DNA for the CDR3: TGTGCCAGCAGCGTGGGACAGGGGGTTTCTGGCTACACCTTC.

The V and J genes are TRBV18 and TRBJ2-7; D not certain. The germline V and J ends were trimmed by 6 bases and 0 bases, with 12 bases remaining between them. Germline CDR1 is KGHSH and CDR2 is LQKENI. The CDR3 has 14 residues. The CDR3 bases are TGTGCCAGCTCGAGGACGGATCCCTCCTACGAGCAGTACTTC. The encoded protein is CASSRTDPSYEQYF.

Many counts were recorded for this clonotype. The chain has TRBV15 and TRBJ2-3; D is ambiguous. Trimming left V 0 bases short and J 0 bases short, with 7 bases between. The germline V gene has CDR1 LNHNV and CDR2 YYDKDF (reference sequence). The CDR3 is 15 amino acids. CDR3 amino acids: CATSRDATSTDTQYF. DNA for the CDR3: TGTGCCACCAGCAGAGACGCAACCAGCACAGATACGCAGTATTTT.

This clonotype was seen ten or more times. CDR3 sequence: CASSHVPGRRSDEQFF. The DNA for the CDR3 is TGTGCCAGCAGCCACGTCCCGGGACGTCGGTCGGATGAGCAGTTCTTC. The V call is TRBV14, the J call TRBJ2-1, with D perhaps being TRBD1 or TRBD2 (5 bases each). The CDR3 covers 16 residues. The germline V gene encodes CDR1 SGHDN and CDR2 FVKESK. V was shortened by 3 bases and J by 8 bases, with 20 bases between the two germline ends.

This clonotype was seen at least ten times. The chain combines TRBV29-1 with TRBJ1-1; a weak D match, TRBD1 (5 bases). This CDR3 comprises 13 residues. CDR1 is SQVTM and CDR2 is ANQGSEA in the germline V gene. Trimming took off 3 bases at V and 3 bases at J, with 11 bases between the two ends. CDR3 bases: TGCAGCGTTGAGGCGGACACATACACTGAAGCTTTCTTT. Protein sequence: CSVEADTYTEAFF.

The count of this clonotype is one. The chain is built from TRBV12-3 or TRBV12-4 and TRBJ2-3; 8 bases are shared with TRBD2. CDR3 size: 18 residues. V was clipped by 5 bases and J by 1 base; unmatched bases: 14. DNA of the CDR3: TGTGCCAGCAGTGTACTAAGGGCACGAGCGGGGGGCACAGATACGCAGTATTTT. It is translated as CASSVLRARAGGTDTQYF.

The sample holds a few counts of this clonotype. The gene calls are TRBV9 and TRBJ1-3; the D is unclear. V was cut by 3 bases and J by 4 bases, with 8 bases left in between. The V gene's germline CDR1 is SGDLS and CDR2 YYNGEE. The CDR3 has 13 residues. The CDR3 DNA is TGTGCCAGCAGCGGATATCAGGGAAACACCATATATTTT. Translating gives CASSGYQGNTIYF.

CDR3: CSAPPGGQETQYF. The CDR3 nucleotides are TGCAGTGCCCCCCCAGGGGGCCAAGAGACCCAGTACTTC. The V and J genes are TRBV20-1 and TRBJ2-5; TRBD1 matches at 7 bases. The CDR3 runs to 13 residues. V trimming: 6 bases; J trimming: 1 base; junction bases outside the gene matches: 5. From germline, CDR1 is DFQATT and CDR2 SNEGSKA (reference sequence).

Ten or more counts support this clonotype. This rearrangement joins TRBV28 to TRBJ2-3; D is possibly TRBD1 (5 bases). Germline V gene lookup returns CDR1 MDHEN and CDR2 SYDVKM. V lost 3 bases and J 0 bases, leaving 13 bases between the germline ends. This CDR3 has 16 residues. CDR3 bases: TGTGCCAGCAGTTTCGTTCAGGGTCCTAGCACAGATACGCAGTATTTT. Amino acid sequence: CASSFVQGPSTDTQYF.

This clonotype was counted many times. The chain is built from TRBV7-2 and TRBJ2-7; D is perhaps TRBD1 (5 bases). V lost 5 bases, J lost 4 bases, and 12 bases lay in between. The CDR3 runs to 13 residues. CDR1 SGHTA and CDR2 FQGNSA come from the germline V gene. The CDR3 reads CASSPWTPYEQYF. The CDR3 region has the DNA TGTGCCAGCAGCCCCTGGACACCTTACGAGCAGTACTTC.

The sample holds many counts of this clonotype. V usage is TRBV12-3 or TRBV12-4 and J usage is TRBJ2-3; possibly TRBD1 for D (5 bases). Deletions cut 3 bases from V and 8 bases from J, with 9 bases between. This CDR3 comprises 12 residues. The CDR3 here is CASSFQGRTQYF. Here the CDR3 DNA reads TGTGCCAGCAGTTTTCAGGGTCGTACGCAGTATTTT.

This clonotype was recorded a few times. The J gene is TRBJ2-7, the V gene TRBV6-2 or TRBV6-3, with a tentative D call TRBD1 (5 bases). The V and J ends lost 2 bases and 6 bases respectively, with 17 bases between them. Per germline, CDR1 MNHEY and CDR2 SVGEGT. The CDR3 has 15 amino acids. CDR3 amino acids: CASSYSGARFSEQYF. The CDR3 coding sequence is TGTGCCAGCAGTTACAGTGGGGCCCGGTTTAGCGAGCAGTACTTC.

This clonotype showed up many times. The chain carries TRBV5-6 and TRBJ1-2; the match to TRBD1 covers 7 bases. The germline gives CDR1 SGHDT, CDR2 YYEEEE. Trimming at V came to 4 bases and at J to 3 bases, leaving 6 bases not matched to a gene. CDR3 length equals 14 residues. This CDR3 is CASSQAGQYYGYTF. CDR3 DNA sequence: TGTGCCAGCAGCCAGGCGGGACAGTACTATGGCTACACCTTC. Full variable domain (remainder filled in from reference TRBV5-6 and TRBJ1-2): DAGVTQSPTHLIKTRGQQVTLRCSPKSGHDTVSWYQQALGQGPQFIFQYYEEEERQRGNFPDRFSGHQFPNYSSELNVNALLLGDSALYLCASSQAGQYYGYTFGSGTRLTVV.

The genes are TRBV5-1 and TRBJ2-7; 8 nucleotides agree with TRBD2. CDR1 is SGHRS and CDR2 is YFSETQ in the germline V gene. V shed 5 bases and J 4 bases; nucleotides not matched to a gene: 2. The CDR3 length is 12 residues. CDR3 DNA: TGCGCCAGCAGGGCTAGCGGGTACGAGCAGTACTTC. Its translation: CASRASGYEQYF. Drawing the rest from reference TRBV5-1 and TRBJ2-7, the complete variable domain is KAGVTQTPRYLIKTRGQQVTLSCSPISGHRSVSWYQQTPGQGLQFLFEYFSETQRNKGNFPGRFSGRQFSNSRSEMNVSTLELGDSALYLCASRASGYEQYFGPGTRLTVT.

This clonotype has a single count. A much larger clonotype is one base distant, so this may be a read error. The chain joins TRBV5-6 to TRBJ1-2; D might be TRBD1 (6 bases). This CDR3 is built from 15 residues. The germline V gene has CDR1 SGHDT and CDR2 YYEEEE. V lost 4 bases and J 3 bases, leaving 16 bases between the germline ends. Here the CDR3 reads CASSRGGGPHYGYTF. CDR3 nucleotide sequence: TGTGCCAGCAGCCGGGGGGGGGGCCCCCACTATGGCTACACCTTC. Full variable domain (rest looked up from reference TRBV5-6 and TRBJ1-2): DAGVTQSPTHLIKTRGQQVTLRCSPKSGHDTVSWYQQALGQGPQFIFQYYEEEERQRGNFPDRFSGHQFPNYSSELNVNALLLGDSALYLCASSRGGGPHYGYTFGSGTRLTVV.

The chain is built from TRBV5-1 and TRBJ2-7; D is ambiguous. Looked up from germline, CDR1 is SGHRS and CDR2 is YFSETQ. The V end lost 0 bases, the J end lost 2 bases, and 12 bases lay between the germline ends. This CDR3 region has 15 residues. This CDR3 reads CASSLGGGQAYEQYF. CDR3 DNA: TGCGCCAGCAGCTTGGGTGGCGGCCAAGCCTACGAGCAGTACTTC.

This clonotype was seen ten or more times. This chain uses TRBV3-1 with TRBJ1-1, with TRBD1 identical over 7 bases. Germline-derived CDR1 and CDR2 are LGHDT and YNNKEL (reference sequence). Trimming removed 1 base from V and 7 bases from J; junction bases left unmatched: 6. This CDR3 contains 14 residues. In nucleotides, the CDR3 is TGTGCCAGCAGCCAAGCCGGGACAGACCTTGAAGCTTTCTTT. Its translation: CASSQAGTDLEAFF.

The CDR3: CASSYSGGRQETQYF. In DNA form, the CDR3 reads TGTGCCAGCAGTTACTCCGGGGGGAGGCAAGAGACCCAGTACTTC. The chain recombines TRBV6-5 with TRBJ2-5; 7 bases fit TRBD2. This CDR3 comprises 15 residues. V lost 0 bases, J lost 2 bases, and 3 bases stayed unmatched. The V gene's germline CDR1 is MNHEY and CDR2 SVGAGI.

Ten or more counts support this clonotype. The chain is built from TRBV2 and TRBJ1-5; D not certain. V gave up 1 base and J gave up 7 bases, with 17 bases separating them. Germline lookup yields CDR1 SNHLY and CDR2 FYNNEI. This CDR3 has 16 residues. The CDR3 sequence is CASSEGGPGLGQPQHF. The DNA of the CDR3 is TGTGCCAGCAGTGAAGGGGGTCCGGGTTTAGGACAGCCCCAGCATTTT.

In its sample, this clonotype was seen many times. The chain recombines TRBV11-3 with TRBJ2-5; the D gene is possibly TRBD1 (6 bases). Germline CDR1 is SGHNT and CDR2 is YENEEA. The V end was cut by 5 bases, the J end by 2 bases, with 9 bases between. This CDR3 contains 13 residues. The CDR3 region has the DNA TGTGCCAGCAGCAAGGACAGTCAAGAGACCCAGTACTTC. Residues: CASSKDSQETQYF.